The 25 T cell receptor beta chains in this list originate from one sample, sequenced in a study of blood T cell repertoires in COVID-19. TCRdb keeps only in-frame clones here, not all; method: immunoSEQ multiplex PCR. This sample has about 190,000 clones; more than 75% occur once, and the top ten carry over 7.5%. Sequencing was carried out using PBMCs or T cells enriched from blood (not recorded which). These TCRs come from a woman in her thirties who had recovered from COVID-19.

This clone turned up a few times. The chain recombines TRBV5-5 with TRBJ1-1; no firm D call. V lost 4 bases to trimming and J lost 1 base, with 14 bases between them. The CDR3 is made up of 15 amino acids. Germline CDR1 SGHKS, CDR2 YYEKEE (reference sequence). This CDR3 is CASSHFVGANTEAFF. Here the CDR3 DNA reads TGTGCCAGCAGCCACTTCGTGGGAGCGAACACTGAAGCTTTCTTT.

The CDR3: CASSLDRVGVYEQYF. CDR3 sequence (DNA): TGTGCCAGCTCACTGGACAGGGTAGGGGTTTACGAGCAGTACTTC. The V call is TRBV18, the J call TRBJ2-7; 8 bases align to TRBD1. The germline CDR1 and CDR2 sequences are KGHSH and LQKENI. Germline trimming cut 4 bases from V and 4 bases from J; bases unmatched to any gene: 9. The CDR3 runs 15 residues. Variable domain in full (rest from reference TRBV18 and TRBJ2-7): NAGVMQNPRHLVRRRGQEARLRCSPMKGHSHVYWYRQLPEEGLKFMVYLQKENIIDESGMPKERFSAEFPKEGPSILRIQQVVRGDSAAYFCASSLDRVGVYEQYFGPGTRLTVT.

This clone is medium-sized within its sample. The chain combines TRBV19 with TRBJ1-1, with 7 bases that match TRBD1. Losses at the gene ends were 6 bases for V and 1 base for J; bases not matched to a gene: 8. Germline lookup yields CDR1 LNHDA and CDR2 SQIVND (reference sequence). This CDR3 has 15 amino acids. The CDR3 DNA follows: TGTGCCAGTAGGATACCGGGACAGCCGAACACTGAAGCTTTCTTT. This encodes CASRIPGQPNTEAFF.

V and J are TRBV5-1 and TRBJ2-1; 9 bases are shared with TRBD2. The CDR3 spans 16 residues. With 0 bases clipped from V and 3 bases from J, the junction kept 4 bases outside the gene matches. The V gene's germline CDR1 is SGHRS and CDR2 YFSETQ. The CDR3 reads CASSLAGSGGYNEQFF. DNA of the CDR3: TGCGCCAGCAGCTTGGCCGGTAGCGGGGGCTACAATGAGCAGTTCTTC. Filled out from reference TRBV5-1 and TRBJ2-1, the complete variable domain reads KAGVTQTPRYLIKTRGQQVTLSCSPISGHRSVSWYQQTPGQGLQFLFEYFSETQRNKGNFPGRFSGRQFSNSRSEMNVSTLELGDSALYLCASSLAGSGGYNEQFFGPGTRLTVL.

This chain joins TRBV23-1 and TRBJ2-7; D remains ambiguous. TRBV23-1 belongs to the ORF category, with a function that is uncertain. The CDR3 loop spans 14 amino acids. The germline V and J ends were trimmed by 4 bases and 0 bases, with 10 bases remaining between them. The CDR3 sequence: CASSPRVFSYEQYF. The CDR3 coding sequence is TGCGCCAGCAGTCCCCGGGTCTTCTCCTACGAGCAGTACTTC.

The chain couples TRBV7-8 to TRBJ2-1; tentative D call: TRBD1 (5 bases). The CDR3 has 13 residues. Trimming shortened V by 5 bases and J by 5 bases, and 10 bases separated the two germline ends. Germline CDR1 reads SGHVS; CDR2 reads FQNEAQ. This CDR3 is CASSQDRNNEQFF. The CDR3 coding sequence is TGTGCCAGCAGCCAAGACAGAAACAATGAGCAGTTCTTC.

The rearrangement joins TRBV6-5 to TRBJ2-1; D might be TRBD2 (6 bases). CDR3 length equals 13 residues. Germline V lookup: CDR1 MNHEY, CDR2 SVGAGI. Deletions cut 6 bases from V and 7 bases from J, with 13 bases between. The CDR3 DNA sequence: TGTGCCAGCAGGCCGGGACTTGTAAATGAGCAGTTCTTC. This codes for CASRPGLVNEQFF.

This chain uses TRBV13 with TRBJ2-1; TRBD2 agrees at 13 bases. Germline trimming cut 4 bases from V and 8 bases from J; bases unmatched to any gene: 8. Germline CDR1 reads PRHDT; CDR2 reads FYEKMQ (reference sequence). CDR3 length: 16 residues. The CDR3 here is CASSSGLAGVGDEQFF. Written as DNA, the CDR3 is TGTGCCAGCAGCTCCGGACTAGCGGGGGTTGGCGATGAGCAGTTCTTC.

The rearrangement joins TRBV6-1 to TRBJ2-2; 10 bases are a match to TRBD1. Germline V lookup: CDR1 MNHNS, CDR2 SASEGT. The CDR3 covers 16 residues. With 4 bases clipped from V and 4 bases from J, the junction kept 6 bases outside the gene matches. CDR3 region: CASSASTGGLTGELFF. CDR3 bases: TGTGCCAGCAGTGCTTCGACAGGGGGCCTCACCGGGGAGCTGTTTTTT.

V gene TRBV5-4 combines with J gene TRBJ2-5; 14 bases fit TRBD2. V lost 3 bases to trimming and J lost 2 bases; unmatched junction nucleotides: 6. Germline CDR1 reads SGHNT; CDR2 reads YYREEE (reference sequence). CDR3 size: 17 residues. The CDR3 DNA follows: TGTGCCAGCAGCTCGGGACTAGCGGGAGCAGGACAAGAGACCCAGTACTTC. Translating it yields CASSSGLAGAGQETQYF.

The genes are TRBV6-4 and TRBJ2-1; TRBD2 matches at 10 bases. Unmatched junction bases numbered 0, after V lost 3 bases and J lost 4 bases. Germline V gene data show CDR1 as MRHNA and CDR2 as SNTAGT. The CDR3 has 14 amino acids. CDR3 nucleotide sequence: TGTGCCAGCAGTGAAGCGGGAGGGTACAATGAGCAGTTCTTC. Translated: CASSEAGGYNEQFF.

The count of this clone is one. This chain joins TRBV27 and TRBJ2-1; 8 nucleotides match TRBD2. The CDR3 spans 18 residues. Germline V gene data show CDR1 as MNHEY and CDR2 as SMNVEV (reference sequence). V trimming: 3 bases; J trimming: 2 bases; junction bases outside the gene matches: 12. CDR3 residues: CASSLWPGTSGPYNEQFF. CDR3 in DNA: TGTGCCAGCAGTTTGTGGCCCGGTACTAGCGGTCCCTACAATGAGCAGTTCTTC.

This chain joins TRBV27 and TRBJ2-7; D is unresolved. The CDR3 is 14 residues long. The germline V and J ends were trimmed by 1 base and 2 bases, with 9 bases remaining between them. In germline, CDR1 is MNHEY, CDR2 SMNVEV (reference sequence). The CDR3 reads CASSLFDNAYEQYF. The DNA of the CDR3 is TGTGCCAGCAGTTTATTCGACAATGCCTACGAGCAGTACTTC.

The chain is built from TRBV7-8 and TRBJ2-3; 7 positions match TRBD1. CDR3 length: 16 residues. The V gene end was trimmed by 5 bases and the J gene end by 2 bases; junction bases not matched to a gene: 10. CDR1 and CDR2 from the germline V gene are SGHVS and FQNEAQ. The CDR3 coding sequence is TGTGCCAGCAGCCAAGGGACAGAGAGTCTCACAGATACGCAGTATTTT. Its translation: CASSQGTESLTDTQYF.

This rearrangement joins TRBV30 to TRBJ2-6, with 7 bases matching TRBD1. The germline gives CDR1 GTSNPN, CDR2 SVGIG (reference sequence). V lost 2 bases and J lost 0; bases outside the gene matches: 7. This CDR3 contains 17 residues. The CDR3 DNA follows: TGTGCCTGGAGTACGATGACAGGGATCTCTGGGGCCAACGTCCTGACTTTC. Protein: CAWSTMTGISGANVLTF.

J is TRBJ2-3 and V is TRBV28; the match to TRBD2 covers 8 bases. This CDR3 is 17 amino acids long. The V segment lost 6 bases and the J segment 4 bases; nucleotides outside the gene matches: 15. The germline V gene has CDR1 MDHEN and CDR2 SYDVKM. CDR3 loop: CASSPPAGEMASDTQYF. The CDR3 DNA is TGTGCCAGCAGCCCCCCAGCGGGAGAAATGGCGTCAGATACGCAGTATTTT. Filled out from reference TRBV28 and TRBJ2-3, the complete variable domain reads DVKVTQSSRYLVKRTGEKVFLECVQDMDHENMFWYRQDPGLGLRLIYFSYDVKMKEKGDIPEGYSVSREKKERFSLILESASTNQTSMYLCASSPPAGEMASDTQYFGPGTRLTVL.

This chain connects TRBV28 to TRBJ1-3; unclear D gene. This CDR3 is 15 amino acids long. Germline V gene data show CDR1 as MDHEN and CDR2 as SYDVKM. Deletions cut 2 bases from V and 4 bases from J, with 12 bases between. The CDR3 protein is CASSLEGKGGNTIYF. CDR3 coding DNA: TGTGCCAGCAGTTTAGAGGGCAAGGGAGGAAACACCATATATTTT.

The rearrangement joins TRBV5-1 to TRBJ1-6; TRBD1 matches 7 bases. The CDR3 is 16 amino acids. Per germline, CDR1 SGHRS and CDR2 YFSETQ. After removal of 4 bases from V and 9 bases from J, the junction contained 13 bases not matched to a gene. The chain's CDR3 is CASSPQTTGRGSPLHF. CDR3 sequence (DNA): TGCGCCAGCAGCCCTCAGACGACAGGGAGAGGTTCACCCCTCCACTTT.

The chain combines TRBV18 with TRBJ2-2; D not resolved. From germline, CDR1 is KGHSH and CDR2 LQKENI. The ends were cut back, 3 bases at V and 3 bases at J, with 11 bases in the middle. The CDR3 spans 15 residues. The CDR3 DNA reads TGTGCCAGCTCACCGGTTGACGGGTACACCGGGGAGCTGTTTTTT. Amino acids: CASSPVDGYTGELFF.

DNA of the CDR3: TGTGCCAGCAGCCCAGGACAGAGATCTAATGAAAAACTGTTTTTT. As protein: CASSPGQRSNEKLFF. The chain links TRBV7-9 to TRBJ1-4; possibly TRBD1 for D (6 bases). Trimming took 5 bases from V and 3 from J, leaving 13 bases between them. There are 15 residues in the CDR3. Germline-derived CDR1 and CDR2 are SEHNR and FQNEAQ (reference sequence).

The chain carries TRBV7-9 and TRBJ2-3, with a tentative D call TRBD2 (5 bases). With 4 bases removed from V and 0 bases from J, the gap between germline ends came to 17 bases. This CDR3 has 17 amino acids. Looked up from germline, CDR1 is SEHNR and CDR2 is FQNEAQ (reference sequence). The CDR3 here is CASSSQTPRGSTDTQYF. Here the CDR3 DNA reads TGTGCCAGCAGCTCCCAAACCCCCCGAGGGAGCACAGATACGCAGTATTTT.

This chain links TRBV12-3 or TRBV12-4 with TRBJ2-7; 8 bases agree with TRBD1. This CDR3 is 13 amino acids long. J lost 4 bases, V lost 5 bases, and 4 bases had no gene match. CDR3 nucleotides: TGTGCCAGCAGTCAGGGACAGGAGTACGAGCAGTACTTC. It is translated as CASSQGQEYEQYF.

The chain joins TRBV19 to TRBJ2-7; maybe TRBD2 (6 bases). CDR3 length equals 15 residues. Trimming shortened V by 3 bases and J by 0 bases, and 12 bases separated the two germline ends. The germline gives CDR1 LNHDA, CDR2 SQIVND (reference sequence). The CDR3 region has the DNA TGTGCCAGTAGTATTGAGTCCGGGAGCTCCTACGAGCAGTACTTC. Protein sequence: CASSIESGSSYEQYF.

The chain has TRBV19 and TRBJ2-3, with D maybe TRBD2 (6 bases). Germline CDR1 is LNHDA and CDR2 is SQIVND (reference sequence). Trimming left V 4 bases short and J 3 bases short, with 11 bases between. CDR3 length: 14 residues. CDR3 loop: CASSTRDSTDTQYF. The CDR3 nucleotides are TGTGCCAGTAGTACTCGGGACTCGACAGATACGCAGTATTTT.

The chain links TRBV5-4 to TRBJ1-5, with TRBD1 matching over 7 bases. Germline trimming cut 4 bases from V and 5 bases from J; bases unmatched to any gene: 9. CDR1 is SGHNT and CDR2 is YYREEE in the germline V gene (reference sequence). This CDR3 has 15 amino acids. The CDR3 DNA is TGTGCCAGCAGCAGGGACGACAGGGTGGATCAGCCCCAGCATTTT. Translated, it gives CASSRDDRVDQPQHF.